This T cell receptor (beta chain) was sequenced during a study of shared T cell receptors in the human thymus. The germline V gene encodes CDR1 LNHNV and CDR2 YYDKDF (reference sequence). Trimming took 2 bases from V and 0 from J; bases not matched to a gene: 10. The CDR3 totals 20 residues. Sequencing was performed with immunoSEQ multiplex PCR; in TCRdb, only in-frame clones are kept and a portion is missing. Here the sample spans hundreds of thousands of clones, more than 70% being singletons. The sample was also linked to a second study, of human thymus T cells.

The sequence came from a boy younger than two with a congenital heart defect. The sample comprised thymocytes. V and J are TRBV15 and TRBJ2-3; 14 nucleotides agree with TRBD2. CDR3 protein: CATSRLWGLAGAPSTDTQYF. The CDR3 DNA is TGTGCCACCAGCAGATTATGGGGACTAGCGGGAGCCCCTAGCACAGATACGCAGTATTTT.